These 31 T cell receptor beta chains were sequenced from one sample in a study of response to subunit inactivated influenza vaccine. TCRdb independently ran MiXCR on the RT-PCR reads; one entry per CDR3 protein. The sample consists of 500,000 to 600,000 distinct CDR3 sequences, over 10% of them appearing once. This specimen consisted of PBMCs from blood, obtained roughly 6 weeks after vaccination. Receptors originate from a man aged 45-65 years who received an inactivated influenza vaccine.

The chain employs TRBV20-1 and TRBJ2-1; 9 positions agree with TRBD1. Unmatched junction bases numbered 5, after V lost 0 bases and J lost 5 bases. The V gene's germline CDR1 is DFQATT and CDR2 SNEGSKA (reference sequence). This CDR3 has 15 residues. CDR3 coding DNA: TGCAGTGCTAGAGATGGGGACAGGGTGCACAATGAGCAGTTCTTC. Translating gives CSARDGDRVHNEQFF.

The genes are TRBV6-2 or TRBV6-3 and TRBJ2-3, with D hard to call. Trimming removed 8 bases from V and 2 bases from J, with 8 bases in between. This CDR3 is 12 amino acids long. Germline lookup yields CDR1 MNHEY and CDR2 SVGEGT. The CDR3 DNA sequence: TGTGCCAGCGCCCTAACCACAGATACGCAGTATTTT. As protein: CASALTTDTQYF.

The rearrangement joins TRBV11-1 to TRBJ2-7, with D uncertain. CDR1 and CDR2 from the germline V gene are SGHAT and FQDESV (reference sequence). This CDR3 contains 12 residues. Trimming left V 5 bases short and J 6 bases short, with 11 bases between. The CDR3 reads CASSHLPGEQYF. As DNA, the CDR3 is TGTGCCAGCAGCCACCTCCCCGGCGAGCAGTACTTC. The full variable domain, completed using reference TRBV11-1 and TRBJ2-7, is EAEVAQSPRYKITEKSQAVAFWCDPISGHATLYWYRQILGQGPELLVQFQDESVVDDSQLPKDRFSAERLKGVDSTLKIQPAELGDSAMYLCASSHLPGEQYFGPGTRLTVT.

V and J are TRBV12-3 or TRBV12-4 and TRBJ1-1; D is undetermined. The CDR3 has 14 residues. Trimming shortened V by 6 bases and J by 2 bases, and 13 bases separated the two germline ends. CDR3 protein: CASSRPGVNTEAFF. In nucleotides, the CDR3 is TGTGCCAGCAGCCGGCCCGGGGTTAACACTGAAGCTTTCTTT.

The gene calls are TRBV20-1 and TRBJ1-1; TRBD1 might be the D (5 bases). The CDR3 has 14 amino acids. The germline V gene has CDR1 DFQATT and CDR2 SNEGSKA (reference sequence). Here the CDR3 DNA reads TGCAGCTTAAGCGGGACCCAATCGAACACTGAAGCTTTCTTT. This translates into CSLSGTQSNTEAFF.

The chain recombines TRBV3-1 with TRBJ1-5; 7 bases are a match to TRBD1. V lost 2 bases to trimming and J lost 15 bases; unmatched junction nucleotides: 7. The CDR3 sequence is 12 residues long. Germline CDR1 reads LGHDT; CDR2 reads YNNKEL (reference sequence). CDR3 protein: CASSQSGQLRHF. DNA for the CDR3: TGTGCCAGCAGCCAATCGGGACAGTTAAGGCATTTT.

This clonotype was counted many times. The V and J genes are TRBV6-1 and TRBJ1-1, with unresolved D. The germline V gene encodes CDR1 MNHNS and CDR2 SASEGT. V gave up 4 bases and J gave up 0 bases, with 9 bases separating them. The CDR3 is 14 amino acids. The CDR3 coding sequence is TGTGCCAGCAGTGCTACAGTTATGAACACTGAAGCTTTCTTT. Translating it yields CASSATVMNTEAFF.

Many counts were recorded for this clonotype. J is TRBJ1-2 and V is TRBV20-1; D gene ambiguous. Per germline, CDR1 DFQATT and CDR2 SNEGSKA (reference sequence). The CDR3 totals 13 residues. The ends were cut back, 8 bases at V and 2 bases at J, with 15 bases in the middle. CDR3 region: CSSPTAKNYGYTF. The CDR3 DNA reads TGCAGTTCTCCAACAGCGAAAAACTATGGCTACACCTTC.

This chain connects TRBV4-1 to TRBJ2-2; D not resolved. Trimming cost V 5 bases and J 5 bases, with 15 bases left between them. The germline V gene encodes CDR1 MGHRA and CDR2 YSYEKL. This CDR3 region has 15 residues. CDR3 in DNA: TGCGCCAGCAGCTTTGGTTTAGGAGATACCGGGGAGCTGTTTTTT. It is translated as CASSFGLGDTGELFF.

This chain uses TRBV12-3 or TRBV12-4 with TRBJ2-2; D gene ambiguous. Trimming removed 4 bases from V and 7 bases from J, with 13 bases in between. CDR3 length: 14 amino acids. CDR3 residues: CASSSRMSGGELFF. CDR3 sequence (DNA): TGTGCCAGCAGTTCCAGGATGTCGGGCGGGGAGCTGTTTTTT.

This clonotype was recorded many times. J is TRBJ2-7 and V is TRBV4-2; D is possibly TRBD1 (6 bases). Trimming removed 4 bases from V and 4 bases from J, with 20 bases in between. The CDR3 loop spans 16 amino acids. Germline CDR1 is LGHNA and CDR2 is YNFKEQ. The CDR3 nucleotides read TGTGCCAGCAGCCCCCAGGTACAGGGCCGGGGATACGAGCAGTACTTC. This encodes CASSPQVQGRGYEQYF.

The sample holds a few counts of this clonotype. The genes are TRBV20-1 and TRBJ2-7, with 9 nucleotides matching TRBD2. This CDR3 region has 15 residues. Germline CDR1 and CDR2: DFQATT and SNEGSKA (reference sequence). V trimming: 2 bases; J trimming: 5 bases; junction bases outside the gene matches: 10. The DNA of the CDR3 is TGCAGTGCTAGACCCCCCGCGGGAGGGCCGCACGAGCAGTACTTC. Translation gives CSARPPAGGPHEQYF.

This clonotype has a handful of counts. In DNA, the CDR3 is TGTGCCAGCAGTGTCTACGCGGGAGGGGGAGAGACCCAGTACTTC. As protein: CASSVYAGGGETQYF. The chain combines TRBV7-9 with TRBJ2-5, with 9 positions matching TRBD2. CDR3 length equals 15 residues. Germline-derived CDR1 and CDR2 are SEHNR and FQNEAQ (reference sequence). Trimming removed 6 bases from V and 4 bases from J; junction bases left unmatched: 9.

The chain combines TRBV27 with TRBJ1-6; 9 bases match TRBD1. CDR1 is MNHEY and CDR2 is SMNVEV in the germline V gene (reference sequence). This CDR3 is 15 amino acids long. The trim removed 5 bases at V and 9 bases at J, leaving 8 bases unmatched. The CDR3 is CASSRTGAAASPLHF. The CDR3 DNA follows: TGTGCCAGCAGTAGGACAGGGGCGGCGGCTTCACCCCTCCACTTT.

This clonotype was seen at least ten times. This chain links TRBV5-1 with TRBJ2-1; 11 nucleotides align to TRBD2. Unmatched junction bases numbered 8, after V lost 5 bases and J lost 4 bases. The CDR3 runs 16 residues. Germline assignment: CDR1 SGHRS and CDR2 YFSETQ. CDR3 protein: CASRVYGTSGYNEQFF. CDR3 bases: TGCGCCAGCAGAGTGTACGGGACTAGCGGTTACAATGAGCAGTTCTTC.

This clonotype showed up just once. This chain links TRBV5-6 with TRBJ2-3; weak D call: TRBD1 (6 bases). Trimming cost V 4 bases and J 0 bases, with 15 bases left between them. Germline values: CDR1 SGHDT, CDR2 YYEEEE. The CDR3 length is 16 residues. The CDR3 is CASSRKWGRSTDTQYF. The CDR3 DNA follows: TGTGCCAGCAGCCGAAAGTGGGGGCGAAGCACAGATACGCAGTATTTT.

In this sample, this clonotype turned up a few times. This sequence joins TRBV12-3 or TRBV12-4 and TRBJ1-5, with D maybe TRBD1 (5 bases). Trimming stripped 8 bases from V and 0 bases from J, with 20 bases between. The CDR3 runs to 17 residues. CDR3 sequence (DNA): TGTGCCAGCTCCCTTATCGCGGGGGGTTATAGCAATCAGCCCCAGCATTTT. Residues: CASSLIAGGYSNQPQHF.

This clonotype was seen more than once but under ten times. The CDR3 here is CASTSLKANYGYTF. The CDR3, as DNA: TGTGCCAGCACCTCTCTTAAAGCTAACTATGGCTACACCTTC. The J gene is TRBJ1-2, the V gene TRBV5-5; no firm D call. Trimming left V 6 bases short and J 0 bases short, with 12 bases between. Germline CDR1 SGHKS, CDR2 YYEKEE (reference sequence). CDR3 length: 14 residues.

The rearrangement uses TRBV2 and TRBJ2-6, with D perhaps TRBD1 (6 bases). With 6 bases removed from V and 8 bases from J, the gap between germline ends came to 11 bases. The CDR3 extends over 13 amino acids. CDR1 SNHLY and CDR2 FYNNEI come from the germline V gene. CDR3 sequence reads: CASRVGQTNVLTF. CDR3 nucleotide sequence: TGTGCCAGCAGGGTCGGACAGACCAACGTCCTGACTTTC.

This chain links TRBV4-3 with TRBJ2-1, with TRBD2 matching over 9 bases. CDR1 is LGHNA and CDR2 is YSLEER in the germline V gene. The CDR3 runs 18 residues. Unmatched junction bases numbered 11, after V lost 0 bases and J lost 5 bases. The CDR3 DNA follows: TGCGCCAGCAGCCAAGACCCATCCCCTAGCGGGATTGACAATGAGCAGTTCTTC. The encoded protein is CASSQDPSPSGIDNEQFF.

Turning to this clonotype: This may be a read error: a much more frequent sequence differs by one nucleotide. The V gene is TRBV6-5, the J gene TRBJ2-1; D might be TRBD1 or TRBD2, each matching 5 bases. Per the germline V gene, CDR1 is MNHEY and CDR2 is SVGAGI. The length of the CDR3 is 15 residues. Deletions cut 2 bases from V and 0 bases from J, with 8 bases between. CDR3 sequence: CASSYAGSSYNEQFF. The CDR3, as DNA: TGTGCCAGCAGTTACGCAGGGAGCTCCTACAATGAGCAGTTCTTC.

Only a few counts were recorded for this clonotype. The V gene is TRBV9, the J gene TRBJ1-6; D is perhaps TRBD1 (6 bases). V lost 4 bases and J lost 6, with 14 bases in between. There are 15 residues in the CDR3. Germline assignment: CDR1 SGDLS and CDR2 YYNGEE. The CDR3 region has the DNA TGTGCCAGCAGCCCCCGGGACACCTCTAATTCACCCCTCCACTTT. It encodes CASSPRDTSNSPLHF. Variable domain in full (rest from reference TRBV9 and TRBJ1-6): DSGVTQTPKHLITATGQRVTLRCSPRSGDLSVYWYQQSLDQGLQFLIQYYNGEERAKGNILERFSAQQFPDLHSELNLSSLELGDSALYFCASSPRDTSNSPLHFGNGTRLTVT.

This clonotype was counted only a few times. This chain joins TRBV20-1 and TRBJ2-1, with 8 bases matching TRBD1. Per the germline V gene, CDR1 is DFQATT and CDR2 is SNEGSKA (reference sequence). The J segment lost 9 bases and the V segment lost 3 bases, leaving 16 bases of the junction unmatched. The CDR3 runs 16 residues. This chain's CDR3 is CSASSDRGRWLSEQFF. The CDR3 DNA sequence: TGCAGTGCTAGTTCCGACAGGGGCCGGTGGTTATCTGAGCAGTTCTTC.

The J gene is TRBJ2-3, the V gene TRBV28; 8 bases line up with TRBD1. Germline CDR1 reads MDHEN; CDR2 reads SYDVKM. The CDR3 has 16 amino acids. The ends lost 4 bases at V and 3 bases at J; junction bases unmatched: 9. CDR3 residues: CASSSPGQAVTDTQYF. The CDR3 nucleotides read TGTGCCAGCAGTTCCCCGGGACAGGCGGTGACAGATACGCAGTATTTT.

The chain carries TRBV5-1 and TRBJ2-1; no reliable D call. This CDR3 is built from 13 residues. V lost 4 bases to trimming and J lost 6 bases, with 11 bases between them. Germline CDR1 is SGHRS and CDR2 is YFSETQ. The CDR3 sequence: CASSPGWTNEQFF. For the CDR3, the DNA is TGCGCCAGCAGCCCGGGCTGGACCAATGAGCAGTTCTTC. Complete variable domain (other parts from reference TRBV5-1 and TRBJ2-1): KAGVTQTPRYLIKTRGQQVTLSCSPISGHRSVSWYQQTPGQGLQFLFEYFSETQRNKGNFPGRFSGRQFSNSRSEMNVSTLELGDSALYLCASSPGWTNEQFFGPGTRLTVL.

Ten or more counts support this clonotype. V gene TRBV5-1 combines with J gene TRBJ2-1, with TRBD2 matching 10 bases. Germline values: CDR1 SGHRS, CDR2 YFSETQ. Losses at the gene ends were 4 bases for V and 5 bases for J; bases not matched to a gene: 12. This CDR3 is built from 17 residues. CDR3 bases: TGCGCCAGCAGCCAACAGCTAGCGGGAGCTCTTAACAATGAGCAGTTCTTC. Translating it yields CASSQQLAGALNNEQFF.

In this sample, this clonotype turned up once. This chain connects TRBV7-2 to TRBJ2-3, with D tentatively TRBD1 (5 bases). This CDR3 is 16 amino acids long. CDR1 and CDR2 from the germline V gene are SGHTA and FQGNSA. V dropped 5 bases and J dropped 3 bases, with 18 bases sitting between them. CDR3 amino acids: CASSESRSSGTDTQYF. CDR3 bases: TGTGCCAGCAGCGAAAGTCGCTCCTCAGGGACAGATACGCAGTATTTT.

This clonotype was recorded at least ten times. This chain's CDR3 is CASSLWLQETQYF. The DNA of the CDR3 is TGTGCCAGCAGCTTATGGCTCCAAGAGACCCAGTACTTC. This sequence joins TRBV12-3 or TRBV12-4 and TRBJ2-5, with unresolved D. This CDR3 is 13 amino acids long. The V end was cut by 6 bases, the J end by 1 base, with 9 bases between.

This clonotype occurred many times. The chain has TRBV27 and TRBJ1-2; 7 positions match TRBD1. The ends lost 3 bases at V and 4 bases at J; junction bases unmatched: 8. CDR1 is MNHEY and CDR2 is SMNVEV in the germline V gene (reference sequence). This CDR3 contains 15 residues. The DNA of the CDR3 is TGTGCCAGCAGTTTGTATCAGGGGGACATCTATGGCTACACCTTC. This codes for CASSLYQGDIYGYTF.

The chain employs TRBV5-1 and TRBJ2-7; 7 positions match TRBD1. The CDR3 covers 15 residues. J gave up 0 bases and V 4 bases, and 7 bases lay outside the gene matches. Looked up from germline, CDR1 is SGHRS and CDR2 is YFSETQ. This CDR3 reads CASSVTGKASYEQYF. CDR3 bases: TGCGCCAGCAGCGTGACAGGGAAGGCCTCCTACGAGCAGTACTTC. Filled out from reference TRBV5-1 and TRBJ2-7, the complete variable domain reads KAGVTQTPRYLIKTRGQQVTLSCSPISGHRSVSWYQQTPGQGLQFLFEYFSETQRNKGNFPGRFSGRQFSNSRSEMNVSTLELGDSALYLCASSVTGKASYEQYFGPGTRLTVT.

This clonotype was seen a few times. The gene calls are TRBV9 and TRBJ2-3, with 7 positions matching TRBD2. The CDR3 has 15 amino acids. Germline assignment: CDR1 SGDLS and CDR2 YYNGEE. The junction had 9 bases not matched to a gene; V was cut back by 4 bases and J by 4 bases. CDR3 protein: CASSSWGGSPDTQYF. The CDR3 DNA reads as TGTGCCAGCAGCTCCTGGGGCGGGAGCCCAGATACGCAGTATTTT.